These T cell receptor beta chains were read from a single sample in a study of Ad26.COV2.S vaccination and SARS-CoV-2 variants. The data were produced by immunoSEQ multiplex PCR, yet TCRdb's version contains in-frame clones alone and is incomplete. The data hold about half a million clones, with 80% to 90% observed a single time. Sequenced here: peripheral blood, sampled in a trial of Ad26.COV2.S vaccine versus placebo. The receptors shown here come from a person aged 18 to 59 who received the Ad26.COV2.S COVID-19 vaccine or a placebo. Each CDR3 is given with its conserved first and last residue. The D gene is left open where the match is weak. Size is stated for part of the rows, as once, few or many counts, or as a class when the clone is expanded.

clone_size: -
j_call: TRBJ2-3
v_call: TRBV7-2
d_call: TRBD2
cdr3_nt: TGTGCCAGCAGCCCCTTTCTAGCGGGGGGGCCAGATACGCAGTATTTT
cdr3_aa: CASSPFLAGGPDTQYF

clone_size: -
j_call: TRBJ1-6
v_call: TRBV5-5
d_call: TRBD1
cdr3_nt: TGTGCCAGCAGCTTGGAAGGGGGCGCGGGTTCACCCCTCCACTTT
cdr3_aa: CASSLEGGAGSPLHF

clone_size: -
j_call: TRBJ2-1
v_call: TRBV6-2/TRBV6-3
d_call: -
cdr3_nt: TGTGCCAGCAGTACTAGCAACGGGTACAATGAGCAGTTCTTC
cdr3_aa: CASSTSNGYNEQFF

clone_size: -
j_call: TRBJ1-4
v_call: TRBV5-1
d_call: -
cdr3_nt: TGCGCCAGCAGCTTGGAGTTAGGATTAGGGAATGAAAAACTGTTTTTT
cdr3_aa: CASSLELGLGNEKLFF

clone_size: -
j_call: TRBJ1-1
v_call: TRBV7-9
d_call: TRBD1
cdr3_nt: TGTGCCAGCAGCGCAACCGGGACAGGGAACACTGAAGCTTTCTTT
cdr3_aa: CASSATGTGNTEAFF

clone_size: -
j_call: TRBJ1-1
v_call: TRBV14
d_call: -
cdr3_nt: TGTGCCAGCAGCCAAGATGGCAGGGCGAACACTGAAGCTTTCTTT
cdr3_aa: CASSQDGRANTEAFF

clone_size: -
j_call: TRBJ1-1
v_call: TRBV12-3/TRBV12-4
d_call: -
cdr3_nt: TGTGCCAGCAGTTTATATGAAGCTTTCTTT
cdr3_aa: CASSLYEAFF

clone_size: -
j_call: TRBJ1-6
v_call: TRBV4-1
d_call: -
cdr3_nt: TGCGCCAGCAGCCAAGTCCTTAAGGCTCCGAGGGCATTTGGTTATAATTCACCCCTCCACTTT
cdr3_aa: CASSQVLKAPRAFGYNSPLHF

clone_size: few
j_call: TRBJ2-3
v_call: TRBV3-1/TRBV3-2
d_call: TRBD2
cdr3_nt: TGTGCCAGCAGCCAGATCAGCGGGAGGGCCAGGGATACGCAGTATTTT
cdr3_aa: CASSQISGRARDTQYF

clone_size: once
j_call: TRBJ2-7
v_call: TRBV3-1/TRBV3-2
d_call: -
cdr3_nt: TGTGCCAGCAGCCAAGTTCATGGGTGGCGATCCTACGAGCAGTACTTC
cdr3_aa: CASSQVHGWRSYEQYF

clone_size: -
j_call: TRBJ1-4
v_call: TRBV14
d_call: -
cdr3_nt: TGTGCCAGCAGCCAAGATCACCAACGATCACTGTTTTTT
cdr3_aa: CASSQDHQRSLFF

clone_size: -
j_call: TRBJ1-2
v_call: TRBV27
d_call: -
cdr3_nt: TGTGCCAGCAGGCCCCAAGGGGCCGGCTACACCTTC
cdr3_aa: CASRPQGAGYTF

clone_size: few
j_call: TRBJ1-1
v_call: TRBV5-1
d_call: -
cdr3_nt: TGCGCCAGCAGCTTTTCACAGCCGAACACTGAAGCTTTCTTT
cdr3_aa: CASSFSQPNTEAFF

clone_size: -
j_call: TRBJ2-7
v_call: TRBV18
d_call: -
cdr3_nt: TGTGCCAGCTCACCGCACCAAGGTTACGAGCAGTACTTC
cdr3_aa: CASSPHQGYEQYF

clone_size: -
j_call: TRBJ2-7
v_call: TRBV2
d_call: -
cdr3_nt: TGTGCCAGCAGTCAATTTGGGGAGCAGTACTTC
cdr3_aa: CASSQFGEQYF

clone_size: -
j_call: TRBJ2-7
v_call: TRBV11-2
d_call: -
cdr3_nt: TGTGCCAGCACCCAGCTAGAGGGTGGGAAATACGAGCAGTACTTC
cdr3_aa: CASTQLEGGKYEQYF

clone_size: -
j_call: TRBJ2-1
v_call: TRBV4-1
d_call: TRBD2
cdr3_nt: TGCGCCAGCAGCCAAGATCTGCTAGCGGGGGACCTGGGGCAGTTCTTC
cdr3_aa: CASSQDLLAGDLGQFF

clone_size: -
j_call: TRBJ2-1
v_call: TRBV4-2
d_call: TRBD2
cdr3_nt: TGTGCCAGCAGCCAGGGGGAACTAGCGAACAATGAGCAGTTCTTC
cdr3_aa: CASSQGELANNEQFF

clone_size: many
j_call: TRBJ2-1
v_call: TRBV4-1
d_call: -
cdr3_nt: TGCGCCAGCAGCCAAGTAGGCTTCTCCCTCTCCTACAATGAGCAGTTCTTC
cdr3_aa: CASSQVGFSLSYNEQFF

clone_size: -
j_call: TRBJ1-3
v_call: TRBV7-9
d_call: TRBD1
cdr3_nt: TGTGCCAGCAGCGAGGGACAGGGGGTTGACACCATATATTTT
cdr3_aa: CASSEGQGVDTIYF

clone_size: -
j_call: TRBJ2-1
v_call: TRBV19
d_call: -
cdr3_nt: TGTGCCAGTAGGGGATCAGGGTTCTACTCCTACAATGAGCAGTTCTTC
cdr3_aa: CASRGSGFYSYNEQFF

clone_size: -
j_call: TRBJ2-1
v_call: TRBV2
d_call: TRBD1
cdr3_nt: TGTGCCAGCATTAGGGACAGGGGCAATGAGCAGTTCTTC
cdr3_aa: CASIRDRGNEQFF

clone_size: once
j_call: TRBJ1-6
v_call: TRBV4-3
d_call: -
cdr3_nt: TGCGCCAGCAGCCAAGAAGCCGGGATTAATTCACCCCTCCACTTT
cdr3_aa: CASSQEAGINSPLHF

clone_size: -
j_call: TRBJ1-5
v_call: TRBV6-1
d_call: TRBD1
cdr3_nt: TGTGCCAGCAGTGAAAGGGGGCTTTTTCAGCCCCAGCATTTT
cdr3_aa: CASSERGLFQPQHF

clone_size: -
j_call: TRBJ1-5
v_call: TRBV19
d_call: -
cdr3_nt: TGTGCCAGTAGTAATAAGGGGCTTACCCAGCATTTT
cdr3_aa: CASSNKGLTQHF

clone_size: -
j_call: TRBJ1-5
v_call: TRBV7-8
d_call: -
cdr3_nt: -
cdr3_aa: CASSIDFGPGNQPQHF

clone_size: -
j_call: TRBJ1-2
v_call: TRBV9
d_call: TRBD1
cdr3_nt: TGTGCCAGCAGCCCCAATGAGGGGGCGGGGGGCTACACCTTC
cdr3_aa: CASSPNEGAGGYTF

clone_size: -
j_call: TRBJ1-3
v_call: TRBV5-1
d_call: -
cdr3_nt: TGCGCCAGCAGCTTGTCAGGAGAGGGAAACACCATATATTTT
cdr3_aa: CASSLSGEGNTIYF

clone_size: -
j_call: TRBJ1-1
v_call: TRBV5-5
d_call: TRBD1
cdr3_nt: TGTGCCAGCAGTTATGGACAGGGGCGGACTGAAGCTTTCTTT
cdr3_aa: CASSYGQGRTEAFF

clone_size: -
j_call: TRBJ1-3
v_call: TRBV28
d_call: -
cdr3_nt: TGTGCCAGCAGCTCTCTCATTGACACCATATATTTT
cdr3_aa: CASSSLIDTIYF

clone_size: -
j_call: TRBJ2-7
v_call: TRBV28
d_call: TRBD1
cdr3_nt: TGTGCCAGCAGTCCGACAGGGGTTCCCCACGAGCAGTACTTC
cdr3_aa: CASSPTGVPHEQYF

clone_size: -
j_call: TRBJ2-1
v_call: TRBV7-2
d_call: TRBD2
cdr3_nt: TGTGCCAGCAGCGCAACTAGCGGGAGTGGCTATGAGCAGTTCTTC
cdr3_aa: CASSATSGSGYEQFF

clone_size: -
j_call: TRBJ1-2
v_call: TRBV27
d_call: -
cdr3_nt: TGTGCCAGCAGTTTGCGCGCAGCTAACTATGGCTACACCTTC
cdr3_aa: CASSLRAANYGYTF

clone_size: -
j_call: TRBJ1-2
v_call: TRBV15
d_call: -
cdr3_nt: TGTGCCACCAGCAGAGATAGCAATAACTATGGCTACACCTTC
cdr3_aa: CATSRDSNNYGYTF

clone_size: -
j_call: TRBJ2-5
v_call: TRBV28
d_call: -
cdr3_nt: TGTGCCAGCACTGGGGGCGGGGAGACCCAGTACTTC
cdr3_aa: CASTGGGETQYF

clone_size: -
j_call: TRBJ2-3
v_call: TRBV2
d_call: TRBD1
cdr3_nt: TGTGCCAGCAGGTTACAGGGGCTCGGCACAGATACGCAGTATTTT
cdr3_aa: CASRLQGLGTDTQYF